These 25 T cell receptor beta chains were sequenced from one sample in a study of shared clonotypes between healthy human individuals. Sequencing used immunoSEQ multiplex PCR; TCRdb keeps in-frame clones, though not all of them. The sample has 850,000 to 1,200,000 clones, roughly 80% seen once. The sample taken for sequencing was memory CD4+ T cells sorted from blood. Indicated subset: CD45RA-negative fraction. The receptors stem from a man younger than 30 in good health.

The sample holds one count of this clone. This sequence joins TRBV5-1 and TRBJ2-3, with 8 positions matching TRBD2. The germline V gene encodes CDR1 SGHRS and CDR2 YFSETQ. V lost 4 bases and J lost 0; bases outside the gene matches: 7. This CDR3 comprises 16 residues. For the CDR3, the DNA is TGCGCCAGCAGCGCCGGGACTAGTACTAGCACAGATACGCAGTATTTT. Its protein is CASSAGTSTSTDTQYF.

This chain joins TRBV5-4 and TRBJ2-6; D is uncertain. This CDR3 spans 15 amino acids. Trimming left V 3 bases short and J 2 bases short, with 9 bases between. The germline V gene has CDR1 SGHNT and CDR2 YYREEE (reference sequence). The CDR3 DNA is TGTGCCAGCAGCTCCGCGATAGCTGGGGCCAACGTCCTGACTTTC. Translating gives CASSSAIAGANVLTF.

A remark on this clone: This probably arose from a read error, given a far larger clone one base away. The V gene is TRBV11-2, the J gene TRBJ1-2; the D is unclear. This CDR3 spans 11 amino acids. Germline loops: CDR1 SGHAT, CDR2 FQNNGV. Deletions cut 5 bases from V and 1 base from J, with 2 bases between. The CDR3 protein is CASSDNYGYTF. The CDR3 DNA reads TGTGCCAGCAGCGATAACTATGGCTACACCTTC.

The V call is TRBV30, the J call TRBJ2-7, with TRBD1 identical over 10 bases. The CDR3 loop spans 14 amino acids. CDR1 and CDR2 from the germline V gene are GTSNPN and SVGIG (reference sequence). V gave up 4 bases and J gave up 3 bases; unmatched junction bases: 6. The CDR3 DNA reads as TGTGCCTGGACCCTTTGGGACAGGGGCTACGAGCAGTACTTC. Its translation: CAWTLWDRGYEQYF.

The gene calls are TRBV2 and TRBJ2-3; 7 bases agree with TRBD2. The CDR3 consists of 15 residues. The ends lost 6 bases at V and 2 bases at J; junction bases unmatched: 8. Germline loops: CDR1 SNHLY, CDR2 FYNNEI. The CDR3 coding sequence is TGTGCCAGCAGGGTCGAGCGGGGTAACACAGATACGCAGTATTTT. It yields the protein CASRVERGNTDTQYF.

V gene TRBV29-1 combines with J gene TRBJ1-2; D unresolved. This CDR3 contains 11 residues. Trimming pared 4 bases from V and 8 bases from J, leaving 11 bases between. Germline V gives CDR1 SQVTM, CDR2 ANQGSEA. The chain's CDR3 is CSVGSVRGYTF. CDR3 DNA sequence: TGCAGCGTTGGGTCAGTACGAGGCTACACCTTC.

As to this clone: This CDR3 is also generated by other DNA sequences in the sample. The chain recombines TRBV25-1 with TRBJ2-3; D ambiguous. Looked up from germline, CDR1 is MGHDK and CDR2 is SYGVNS. V was clipped by 2 bases and J by 0 bases, with 0 bases between them. The CDR3 has 12 amino acids. CDR3 DNA sequence: TGTGCCAGCAGTGAAAGCACAGATACGCAGTATTTT. Translation gives CASSESTDTQYF.

Concerning this clone itself: Other DNA sequences in the same sample also yield this CDR3. The gene calls are TRBV30 and TRBJ1-1; D unresolved. CDR1 and CDR2 from the germline V gene are GTSNPN and SVGIG (reference sequence). There are 11 residues in the CDR3. V was cut by 4 bases and J by 1 base, with 4 bases left in between. CDR3 in DNA: TGTGCCTGGACACGGAACACTGAAGCTTTCTTT. Its protein product is CAWTRNTEAFF. Looking up the rest from reference TRBV30 and TRBJ1-1 gives the full variable domain: SQTIHQWPATLVQPVGSPLSLECTVEGTSNPNLYWYRQAAGRGLQLLFYSVGIGQISSEVPQNLSASRPQDRQFILSSKKLLLSDSGFYLCAWTRNTEAFFGQGTRLTVV.

This chain's CDR3 is CASSARQTSGNTIYF. CDR3 bases: TGTGCCAGCAGTGCCAGACAGACCTCTGGAAACACCATATATTTT. The rearrangement joins TRBV6-4 to TRBJ1-3, with a tentative D call TRBD1 (5 bases). Germline V gene sequence: CDR1 MRHNA, CDR2 SNTAGT. The germline V and J ends were trimmed by 4 bases and 0 bases, with 10 bases remaining between them. The CDR3 is made up of 15 amino acids.

This rearrangement joins TRBV27 to TRBJ2-3; D is possibly TRBD1 or TRBD2 (6 bases each). V gave up 5 bases and J gave up 1 base, with 16 bases separating them. This CDR3 comprises 16 residues. Germline CDR1 and CDR2: MNHEY and SMNVEV (reference sequence). The CDR3 reads CASSPFLGGRTDTQYF. The CDR3 DNA follows: TGTGCCAGCAGTCCCTTCTTGGGGGGCCGCACAGATACGCAGTATTTT.

V is TRBV6-5 and J is TRBJ2-1, with 11 nucleotides matching TRBD2. Trimming took 8 bases from V and 7 from J; bases not matched to a gene: 10. This CDR3 has 15 amino acids. Germline V gene lookup returns CDR1 MNHEY and CDR2 SVGAGI. The DNA for the CDR3 is TGTGCCAGCGGACTAGCGGGCGTCGCCGCGAATGAGCAGTTCTTC. Translation: CASGLAGVAANEQFF.

Regarding this clone: The same CDR3 also results from other DNA sequences found in this sample. The chain combines TRBV29-1 with TRBJ1-1; a possible D gene is TRBD1 (6 bases). V lost 6 bases, J lost 0 bases, and 8 bases lay in between. The CDR3 length is 12 residues. Germline lookup yields CDR1 SQVTM and CDR2 ANQGSEA. The CDR3 spells CSVGQMNTEAFF. The CDR3 region has the DNA TGCAGCGTCGGACAGATGAACACTGAAGCTTTCTTT.

V is TRBV11-2 and J is TRBJ1-4; 9 bases are a match to TRBD1. Germline values: CDR1 SGHAT, CDR2 FQNNGV. CDR3 length: 16 amino acids. The trim removed 5 bases at V and 3 bases at J, leaving 7 bases unmatched. CDR3 sequence (DNA): TGTGCCAGCAGCCCTATTCGGACAGGGGCTAATGAAAAACTGTTTTTT. Translation: CASSPIRTGANEKLFF.

This rearrangement joins TRBV11-2 to TRBJ2-3; possibly TRBD2 for D (5 bases). The V gene's germline CDR1 is SGHAT and CDR2 FQNNGV. The CDR3 has 17 residues. Trimming shortened V by 1 base and J by 0 bases, and 14 bases separated the two germline ends. The CDR3 here is CASSLGLSGSSTDTQYF. CDR3 sequence (DNA): TGTGCCAGCAGCTTAGGCCTCAGCGGCTCTAGCACAGATACGCAGTATTTT.

The chain couples TRBV6-6 to TRBJ1-1; TRBD1 might be the D (5 bases). V was shortened by 5 bases and J by 3 bases, with 10 bases between the two germline ends. In germline, CDR1 is MNHNY, CDR2 SVGAGI (reference sequence). The CDR3 totals 13 residues. In DNA, the CDR3 is TGTGCCAGCAGTAGGCAGGGAGACACTGAAGCTTTCTTT. Protein product: CASSRQGDTEAFF.

V and J are TRBV5-1 and TRBJ2-2, with a tentative D call TRBD1 (7 bases). Deletions cut 3 bases from V and 3 bases from J, with 18 bases between. Germline lookup yields CDR1 SGHRS and CDR2 YFSETQ. The length of the CDR3 is 17 residues. For the CDR3, the DNA is TGCGCCAGCAGCTACGCCCCAGGGGGGACGGACACCGGGGAGCTGTTTTTT. Translating gives CASSYAPGGTDTGELFF.

The CDR3 spells CASSSGTGGVEKLFF. In nucleotides, the CDR3 is TGTGCCAGCAGCTCCGGGACAGGGGGAGTGGAAAAACTGTTTTTT. The rearrangement uses TRBV2 and TRBJ1-4; 11 nucleotides align to TRBD1. This CDR3 is 15 amino acids long. Germline V gene sequence: CDR1 SNHLY, CDR2 FYNNEI. Losses at the gene ends were 6 bases for V and 8 bases for J; bases not matched to a gene: 8.

The chain links TRBV7-2 to TRBJ2-2; 9 bases are shared with TRBD2. The CDR3 consists of 15 residues. V lost 7 bases to trimming and J lost 7 bases; unmatched junction nucleotides: 10. CDR1 SGHTA and CDR2 FQGNSA come from the germline V gene. The CDR3 sequence: CASTESGRYGGELFF. In nucleotides, the CDR3 is TGTGCCAGCACCGAAAGCGGGAGGTACGGCGGGGAGCTGTTTTTT.

This clone has only a few counts. The V call is TRBV5-1, the J call TRBJ2-1; D possibly corresponds to TRBD2 (6 bases). This CDR3 has 14 residues. Trimming pared 4 bases from V and 8 bases from J, leaving 16 bases between. The V gene's germline CDR1 is SGHRS and CDR2 YFSETQ. The CDR3 loop reads CASSLQTSSDEQFF. As DNA, the CDR3 is TGCGCCAGCAGCCTACAAACTAGCAGCGATGAGCAGTTCTTC.

The V and J genes are TRBV18 and TRBJ1-1, with 7 bases fitting TRBD1. V was pared by 0 bases and J by 7 bases, with 2 bases of the junction left unmatched. Germline V lookup: CDR1 KGHSH, CDR2 LQKENI. This CDR3 is 13 amino acids long. The CDR3 loop is CASSPPWDSEAFF. The CDR3 DNA sequence: TGTGCCAGCTCACCACCGTGGGACAGTGAAGCTTTCTTT.

In regard to this clone: This specimen includes other DNA sequences encoding the same CDR3. V gene TRBV7-9 combines with J gene TRBJ1-1, with 7 positions matching TRBD1. V was pared by 5 bases and J by 1 base, with 1 base of the junction left unmatched. Germline-derived CDR1 and CDR2 are SEHNR and FQNEAQ (reference sequence). The CDR3 sequence is 13 residues long. The CDR3 DNA reads as TGTGCCAGCAGCCGACAGGGGAACACTGAAGCTTTCTTT. Translated: CASSRQGNTEAFF.

The chain employs TRBV6-1 and TRBJ2-1; 7 nucleotides align to TRBD1. The germline CDR1 and CDR2 sequences are MNHNS and SASEGT. J was trimmed by 9 bases and V by 3 bases; bases with no gene match: 14. This CDR3 comprises 16 residues. The CDR3 loop is CASSEDRDRGFCEQFF. CDR3 bases: TGTGCCAGCAGTGAGGACCGGGACAGAGGGTTCTGTGAGCAGTTCTTC.

J is TRBJ2-3 and V is TRBV2; 8 bases are a match to TRBD2. CDR1 and CDR2 (germline): SNHLY, FYNNEI. CDR3 length: 12 amino acids. V was pared by 7 bases and J by 7 bases, with 4 bases of the junction left unmatched. Here the CDR3 reads CASTTSGYTQYF. Here the CDR3 DNA reads TGTGCCAGCACCACTAGCGGATATACGCAGTATTTT.

V gene TRBV11-2 combines with J gene TRBJ2-7; D is unclear. The length of the CDR3 is 15 residues. Per germline, CDR1 SGHAT and CDR2 FQNNGV. V was cut by 0 bases and J by 0 bases, with 9 bases left in between. CDR3 region: CASSLEGSISYEQYF. DNA for the CDR3: TGTGCCAGCAGCTTAGAGGGAAGTATCTCCTACGAGCAGTACTTC.

The chain couples TRBV2 to TRBJ2-1; 7 bases map to TRBD1. Germline CDR1 SNHLY, CDR2 FYNNEI. The CDR3 has 13 residues. The V and J ends lost 6 bases and 3 bases, in that order; junction bases with no gene match: 2. CDR3 nucleotide sequence: TGTGCCAGCAGCCGACAGGGCTACAATGAGCAGTTCTTC. Its translation is CASSRQGYNEQFF.